Listed here is a single T cell receptor (beta chain). Its antigen is undetermined. The data stem from a study of OX40 agonist ivuxolimab in advanced cancers. Across the study: Hepatocellular carcinoma, melanoma, renal cell or head and neck cancer occurred in dose-escalation patients.

The germline gives CDR1 LGHNA, CDR2 YNFKEQ. CDR3 length equals 13 residues. V was shortened by 1 base and J by 2 bases, with 6 bases between the two germline ends. Study-level results: A proportion of nonresponders additionally exhibited low normalized T-cell clonal expansion. Within 6 weeks, CD4+ and CD8+ blood T cells expanded clonally at 0.1 to 3.0 mg/kg.

Blood samples were obtained at baseline, cycle 4 day 1, and cycle 7 day 1. Repertoires were generated with immunoSEQ multiplex PCR, while TCRdb's copy carries only in-frame clones and drops some. The repertoire includes about 20,000 clones, roughly four fifths of them detected once, and approximately 22% sits in the top ten. The receptor comes from an adult with an advanced solid tumor such as melanoma, head and neck, liver or kidney cancer. This specimen consisted of CD4+ or CD8+ T cells sorted from blood, obtained in a trial of the OX40 agonist ivuxolimab. V and J are TRBV4-2 and TRBJ2-7, with a possible D match to TRBD2 (5 bases). In DNA form, the CDR3 reads TGTGCCAGCAGCCAAGGCGGGCCCTACGAGCAGTACTTC. This gives the protein CASSQGGPYEQYF.